The entry below gives a single T cell receptor (beta chain) sequence along with its context. Its antigen is currently not known. No base quality information exists; no much larger clone differs at one position. The sample belongs to a study of breast tumors, draining lymph nodes, adjacent tissues (dated by TCRdb to the mid-2010s). Regarding the study in general: In breast cancer patients, the study compared the TCR beta repertoires of tumor, adjacent nontumor tissue and axillary lymph nodes. In human breast cancer, the study set out to evaluate how tumor, surrounding tissue and draining lymph node repertoires relate to one another and whether T cells may move between these sites.

Measured from the cysteine to the phenylalanine, the CDR3 is 14 residues long. The CDR3 DNA has 42 bases and is translated from base 1. Via the germline V gene (reference sequence), CDR1 is DFQATT and CDR2 SNEGSKA. Relative to germline, V is 3 bases shorter and J is 7 bases shorter, with 15 bases between their ends. The instrument was an Illumina HiSeq 2000. Multiplex PCR amplification was used to generate the TCR beta chain libraries. High-throughput sequencing was used to analyze the amplified TCR beta chain products. The public sequencing data were trimmed at Q25 with fastp and processed into clonotypes with MiXCR by TCRdb, which kept only in-frame beta chains. Each CDR3 protein gets just one entry, which takes the most common genes and DNA from the rows behind it. The table for this sample lists 150,000 to 200,000 distinct CDR3 sequences; roughly 30% of them were counted only once. 3.5% to 4.5% of the sample goes to the ten largest clones.

The paper as a whole reports these results and caveats: Tumor T-cell repertoires showed less diversity than lymph node repertoires and more diversity than nontumor tissue repertoires, and tumor T-cell repertoires showed preferential V and J gene usage. Tumor and nontumor tissue repertoires were found to be significantly more similar in luminal-like than in basal-like breast cancer. The conclusion that tumor T cells originate in lymph nodes was framed as consistent with a hypothesis rather than directly demonstrated. The data were considered consistent with the idea that most tumor T cells come from the lymph node and then expand in tumor tissue.

Lymph node samples were obtained from the axillary draining lymph nodes of breast cancer patients. Recombination linked TRBV20-1 to TRBJ1-4; the D segment cannot be called with confidence. The sequence was collected from a female donor with breast cancer. Some clones in this sample may be carry-over from other donors' samples. The sample was axillary lymph node tissue. DNA sequence: TGCAGTGCTAGGGGAGGACTAGCGGGTGAAAAACTGTTTTTT. It encodes CSARGGLAGEKLFF.